Each of the 3 T cell receptor beta chains below was sequenced from the same sample in a study of blood T cell repertoires in COVID-19. Sequencing used immunoSEQ multiplex PCR; TCRdb keeps in-frame clones, though not all of them. The sample records approximately 110,000 clones, roughly 72% being singletons. The sample was peripheral blood. These receptors were collected from a man older than 75 with acute or convalescent COVID-19.

The chain has TRBV11-2 and TRBJ1-4; D may be TRBD1 (5 bases). V shed 2 bases and J shed 12 bases, with 19 bases lying between them. The CDR3 is 15 residues long. The germline V gene has CDR1 SGHAT and CDR2 FQNNGV. CDR3 sequence: CASSLNGARTQELFF. In nucleotides, the CDR3 is TGTGCCAGCAGCTTAAATGGGGCCCGAACTCAAGAACTGTTTTTT.

This chain uses TRBV27 with TRBJ2-3; 8 bases agree with TRBD2. The V segment lost 7 bases and the J segment 4 bases; nucleotides outside the gene matches: 10. This CDR3 comprises 15 residues. The V gene's germline CDR1 is MNHEY and CDR2 SMNVEV (reference sequence). The CDR3 sequence is CASTDRGGWADTQYF. The CDR3 bases are TGTGCCAGCACAGATCGGGGGGGCTGGGCAGATACGCAGTATTTT.

This clone appeared a single time. Being one base from a much bigger clone, this may be a read error. The V call is TRBV27, the J call TRBJ2-5, with 8 bases identical to TRBD1. The DNA end lines up better with TRBJ2-7; the J call may be wrong. The CDR3 extends over 12 amino acids. The germline V gene has CDR1 MNHEY and CDR2 SMNVEV (reference sequence). In nucleotides, the CDR3 is TGTGCCAGCCGCGACAGGGGCTACGAGCAGTACTTC. Amino acids: CASRDRGYEQYF.